Following are 9 T cell receptor beta chains from one sample sequenced in a study of cytomegalovirus exposure and HLA in healthy donors (dated by TCRdb to about 2017). The method behind the library was the immunoSEQ multiplex PCR assay. For the multiplex PCR, a mixture combining 60 forward primers for TCR Vbeta segments and 13 reverse primers for TCR Jbeta segments was used. Sourced from immuneACCESS, this table was stored by TCRdb with only in-frame sequences that have V and J called. A share of the clones is absent; for the studies checked, an unresolved V gene accounts for under half, and the remainder has no known explanation. The sample includes some 110,000 clones, with 65% to 75% observed a single time. Under 14% of the sample is held by the ten biggest clonotypes. Sequenced material: PBMCs. Receptors originate from a woman in her 50s in good health and CMV-seropositive.

V is TRBV10-3 and J is TRBJ1-1; tentatively, D is TRBD1 (6 bases). V dropped 4 bases and J dropped 0 bases, with 12 bases sitting between them. Germline assignment: CDR1 ENHRY and CDR2 SYGVKD. This CDR3 is 15 amino acids long. The CDR3 here is CAISASTGLNTEAFF. CDR3 sequence (DNA): TGTGCCATCAGTGCTTCGACAGGCCTGAACACTGAAGCTTTCTTT.

The chain carries TRBV2 and TRBJ1-1; no definite D call. Germline-derived CDR1 and CDR2 are SNHLY and FYNNEI. Trimming pared 6 bases from V and 0 bases from J, leaving 14 bases between. This CDR3 spans 15 amino acids. The CDR3 region is CASRETANMNTEAFF. DNA for the CDR3: TGTGCCAGCAGGGAAACAGCTAACATGAACACTGAAGCTTTCTTT.

The chain uses TRBV28 and TRBJ2-2; tentatively, D is TRBD1 (5 bases). CDR3 length: 14 amino acids. CDR1 and CDR2 (germline): MDHEN, SYDVKM. Deletions cut 7 bases from V and 1 base from J, with 10 bases between. CDR3 protein: CASIHGQNTGELFF. CDR3 DNA sequence: TGTGCCAGCATTCATGGACAGAACACCGGGGAGCTGTTTTTT. The variable domain in full, with the rest retrieved from reference TRBV28 and TRBJ2-2, is DVKVTQSSRYLVKRTGEKVFLECVQDMDHENMFWYRQDPGLGLRLIYFSYDVKMKEKGDIPEGYSVSREKKERFSLILESASTNQTSMYLCASIHGQNTGELFFGEGSRLTVL.

This sequence joins TRBV4-3 and TRBJ2-7, with D perhaps TRBD2 (6 bases). Trimming stripped 0 bases from V and 2 bases from J, with 11 bases between. The CDR3 covers 15 residues. Germline lookup yields CDR1 LGHNA and CDR2 YSLEER. Here the CDR3 reads CASSQDHRGTYEQYF. CDR3 sequence (DNA): TGCGCCAGCAGCCAAGATCATCGCGGGACCTACGAGCAGTACTTC.

The rearrangement uses TRBV6-5 and TRBJ1-6; TRBD1 matches at 7 bases. This CDR3 comprises 16 residues. Looked up from germline, CDR1 is MNHEY and CDR2 is SVGAGI. V lost 0 bases and J lost 9; bases outside the gene matches: 8. The DNA of the CDR3 is TGTGCCAGCAGTTACTCGTTAACAGGGGTCGGTTCACCCCTCCACTTT. Residues: CASSYSLTGVGSPLHF.

As DNA, the CDR3 is TGCAGCGTCGGCCCGTTCGGGGAATACACTGAAGCTTTCTTT. Protein: CSVGPFGEYTEAFF. The genes are TRBV29-1 and TRBJ1-1; D unresolved. CDR3 length equals 14 residues. CDR1 is SQVTM and CDR2 is ANQGSEA in the germline V gene. The V end was cut by 6 bases, the J end by 3 bases, with 17 bases between. Looking up the rest from reference TRBV29-1 and TRBJ1-1 gives the full variable domain: SAVISQKPSRDICQRGTSLTIQCQVDSQVTMMFWYRQQPGQSLTLIATANQGSEATYESGFVIDKFPISRPNLTFSTLTVSNMSPEDSSIYLCSVGPFGEYTEAFFGQGTRLTVV.

This clone was observed a handful of times. This sequence joins TRBV7-9 and TRBJ1-5; 7 nucleotides line up with TRBD1. Trimming at V came to 4 bases and at J to 3 bases, leaving 9 bases not matched to a gene. The CDR3 contains 16 residues. Germline V CDR1 and CDR2: SEHNR, FQNEAQ (reference sequence). Written as DNA, the CDR3 is TGTGCCAGCAGCTCCACCAGACAGGGCCTCAATCAGCCCCAGCATTTT. Encoded protein: CASSSTRQGLNQPQHF.

The V gene is TRBV4-3, the J gene TRBJ2-3; 7 nucleotides agree with TRBD1. Germline CDR1 and CDR2: LGHNA and YSLEER. J gave up 3 bases and V 5 bases, and 2 bases lay outside the gene matches. This CDR3 region has 13 residues. CDR3 amino acids: CASSVQGTDTQYF. CDR3 nucleotides: TGCGCCAGCAGCGTACAGGGGACAGATACGCAGTATTTT.

The chain recombines TRBV28 with TRBJ1-5; possibly TRBD1 for D (5 bases). V was trimmed by 10 bases and J by 7 bases, leaving 23 bases between them. This CDR3 comprises 15 residues. In germline, CDR1 is MDHEN, CDR2 SYDVKM. This CDR3 is CATLGGAAGPQPQHF. CDR3 DNA sequence: TGTGCCACCCTAGGAGGGGCGGCGGGGCCACAGCCCCAGCATTTT.